Following are 3 T cell receptor beta chains from one sample sequenced in a study of CD8+ T cells in alopecia areata. Extracted RNA was reverse transcribed into cDNA, the sequencing template. Sequencing used immunoSEQ multiplex PCR; TCRdb keeps in-frame clones, though not all of them. Among over 100,000 clones, around 56% were seen once, and the ten largest hold 0.45% to 0.5%. This sample's treatment: oral pan-JAK inhibitor, 5-10 mg twice daily. Sequenced here: CD4+ T cells sorted from blood, sampled at week 4, from a patient treated with tofacitinib. These receptors all come from a human donor with alopecia areata.

The chain joins TRBV29-1 to TRBJ2-7, with TRBD2 matching over 10 bases. Germline lookup yields CDR1 SQVTM and CDR2 ANQGSEA. The CDR3 covers 14 residues. V shed 4 bases, J shed 7 bases, and the junction held 10 bases outside the gene matches. The CDR3 spells CSVGTSGTLREQYF. CDR3 in DNA: TGCAGCGTTGGAACTAGCGGGACGTTGCGGGAGCAGTACTTC.

This clone was seen more than once but under ten times. The CDR3 DNA sequence: TGTGCCAGCAGCTTAACGGGGACCCCTGTCCAAAACTCTGGGGCCAACGTCCTGACTTTC. Encoded protein: CASSLTGTPVQNSGANVLTF. The chain employs TRBV7-3 and TRBJ2-6; D could derive from TRBD1 or TRBD2 (5 bases each). Trimming removed 0 bases at V and 0 bases at J, with 18 bases between. Germline V gene sequence: CDR1 SGHTA, CDR2 FQGTGA. The CDR3 extends over 20 amino acids.

This clone was observed a handful of times. The chain has TRBV5-1 and TRBJ1-6; 9 bases line up with TRBD1. The CDR3 length is 14 residues. Germline V gene lookup returns CDR1 SGHRS and CDR2 YFSETQ. V was pared by 4 bases and J by 9 bases, with 5 bases of the junction left unmatched. This CDR3 is CASSPGQGVSPLHF. In nucleotides, the CDR3 is TGCGCCAGCAGCCCGGGACAGGGAGTTTCACCCCTCCACTTT.